Each of the 18 T cell receptor beta chains below was sequenced from the same sample in a study of cytomegalovirus exposure and HLA in healthy donors. The PCR ran on 60 Vbeta and 13 Jbeta primers. Produced via immunoSEQ multiplex PCR; TCRdb's table is partial and in-frame only. Here the sample spans about 91,000 clones, roughly 78% being singletons. Material: PBMCs. The receptor source for this set is a male donor in good health and CMV-seropositive.

The chain carries TRBV19 and TRBJ1-5; D ambiguous. CDR1 and CDR2 (germline): LNHDA, SQIVND (reference sequence). The CDR3 runs 14 residues. The germline V and J ends were trimmed by 4 bases and 4 bases, with 11 bases remaining between them. The CDR3 DNA reads as TGTGCCAGTAGTACCCGGGGTTTAAATCAGCCCCAGCATTTT. Translating it yields CASSTRGLNQPQHF.

The rearrangement uses TRBV5-4 and TRBJ2-5, with a weak D call TRBD1 (5 bases). The CDR3 is 14 residues long. V dropped 0 bases and J dropped 3 bases, with 9 bases sitting between them. CDR1 and CDR2 (germline): SGHNT, YYREEE (reference sequence). In DNA form, the CDR3 reads TGTGCCAGCAGCTTGGGTCAGGGCGAAGAGACCCAGTACTTC. It is translated as CASSLGQGEETQYF.

The gene calls are TRBV5-1 and TRBJ2-2; TRBD2 matches 9 bases. The CDR3 consists of 17 residues. V lost 4 bases and J lost 0; bases outside the gene matches: 7. Germline CDR1 SGHRS, CDR2 YFSETQ. CDR3 nucleotides: TGCGCCAGCAGCGGGGTCCTAGCGGGACCGAACACCGGGGAGCTGTTTTTT. Its protein is CASSGVLAGPNTGELFF.

The chain links TRBV28 to TRBJ2-7; weak D call: TRBD1 (6 bases). Germline CDR1 MDHEN, CDR2 SYDVKM. V dropped 6 bases and J dropped 4 bases, with 16 bases sitting between them. The CDR3 sequence is 14 residues long. The CDR3 spells CASRIRGTLYEQYF. DNA for the CDR3: TGTGCCAGCAGAATCAGGGGCACCCTTTACGAGCAGTACTTC.

The V call is TRBV19, the J call TRBJ1-1; TRBD1 matches at 7 bases. The CDR3 is 13 residues long. V was clipped by 10 bases and J by 2 bases; unmatched bases: 7. Germline loops: CDR1 LNHDA, CDR2 SQIVND (reference sequence). Here the CDR3 reads CATNRGFNTEAFF. The CDR3 DNA reads as TGTGCCACCAACAGGGGATTTAACACTGAAGCTTTCTTT.

This sequence joins TRBV18 and TRBJ2-3, with 12 bases fitting TRBD2. The CDR3 runs to 17 residues. The germline CDR1 and CDR2 sequences are KGHSH and LQKENI. The ends lost 3 bases at V and 3 bases at J; junction bases unmatched: 7. CDR3 in DNA: TGTGCCAGCTCACCCTCTACTAGCGGGGGGCGGACAGATACGCAGTATTTT. Encoded protein: CASSPSTSGGRTDTQYF.

This clone was detected once. The chain couples TRBV7-9 to TRBJ2-7, with 11 bases that match TRBD2. CDR1 is SEHNR, CDR2 FQNEAQ, per germline (reference sequence). V lost 4 bases, J lost 1 base, and 6 bases stayed unmatched. This CDR3 is 16 amino acids long. CDR3 in DNA: TGTGCCAGCAGCTCCGCGGGACTAGCGGTTTCCTACGAGCAGTACTTC. Translating it yields CASSSAGLAVSYEQYF.

This clone was counted only a few times. The chain joins TRBV7-9 to TRBJ2-5, with D possibly TRBD2 on 5 matching bases. The DNA end is a closer match to TRBJ2-7, so the J assignment may be wrong. Germline V gives CDR1 SEHNR, CDR2 FQNEAQ (reference sequence). This CDR3 has 13 residues. CDR3 bases: TGTGCCAGCAGCCGAGGGTCCACCTACGAGCAGTACTTC. Its protein product is CASSRGSTYEQYF.

The chain links TRBV19 to TRBJ1-2; no definite D call. Between the trimmed V and J ends, which lost 1 base and 2 bases, there was a span of 8 bases. This CDR3 is 14 amino acids long. CDR1 LNHDA and CDR2 SQIVND come from the germline V gene (reference sequence). The CDR3 DNA sequence: TGTGCCAGTAGTATAGCGGGAGGGAACTATGGCTACACCTTC. The encoded protein is CASSIAGGNYGYTF.

V usage is TRBV30 and J usage is TRBJ2-6; TRBD2 is a possible D gene (5 bases). The CDR3 loop spans 15 amino acids. Per germline, CDR1 GTSNPN and CDR2 SVGIG (reference sequence). V was cut by 4 bases and J by 0 bases, with 10 bases left in between. The CDR3 DNA reads as TGTGCCTGGAATGAAGGGAGCTCTGGGGCCAACGTCCTGACTTTC. Amino acids: CAWNEGSSGANVLTF.

The chain employs TRBV27 and TRBJ2-1; 7 bases are shared with TRBD1. CDR3 length: 15 residues. V trimming: 5 bases; J trimming: 3 bases; junction bases outside the gene matches: 7. From germline, CDR1 is MNHEY and CDR2 SMNVEV (reference sequence). In DNA form, the CDR3 reads TGTGCCAGCAGTCCAAGACAGGGTTTCTACAATGAGCAGTTCTTC. It codes for CASSPRQGFYNEQFF.

The rearrangement links TRBV28 to TRBJ1-2; tentatively, D is TRBD1 (6 bases). V was shortened by 7 bases and J by 3 bases, with 15 bases between the two germline ends. This CDR3 has 14 amino acids. Germline values: CDR1 MDHEN, CDR2 SYDVKM. The CDR3 protein is CASKRAGEYYGYTF. In nucleotides, the CDR3 is TGTGCCAGCAAACGGGCAGGGGAATACTATGGCTACACCTTC.

The rearrangement uses TRBV5-6 and TRBJ2-1; TRBD2 is a possible D gene (7 bases). Germline CDR1 and CDR2: SGHDT and YYEEEE. Deletions cut 1 base from V and 8 bases from J, with 25 bases between. The length of the CDR3 is 18 residues. Here the CDR3 reads CASSLWVGGRGQRDEQFF. The CDR3 nucleotides read TGTGCCAGCAGCTTGTGGGTGGGGGGGCGAGGGCAGCGCGATGAGCAGTTCTTC.

This chain joins TRBV18 and TRBJ1-2; D call uncertain. Trimming took 0 bases from V and 0 from J, leaving 11 bases between them. The length of the CDR3 is 16 residues. The germline CDR1 and CDR2 sequences are KGHSH and LQKENI. The CDR3 here is CASSPPISGSNYGYTF. Here the CDR3 DNA reads TGTGCCAGCTCACCACCAATCTCAGGATCTAACTATGGCTACACCTTC.

This clone was picked up one time. The V call is TRBV29-1, the J call TRBJ2-3, with TRBD2 matching 10 bases. V lost 6 bases, J lost 5 bases, and 8 bases stayed unmatched. In germline, CDR1 is SQVTM, CDR2 ANQGSEA. This CDR3 spans 14 amino acids. This CDR3 is CSVGTSGAIDTQYF. CDR3 nucleotides: TGCAGCGTAGGCACTAGCGGGGCTATAGATACGCAGTATTTT.

The J gene is TRBJ2-1, the V gene TRBV2, with TRBD2 matching over 12 bases. V lost 2 bases and J lost 4; bases outside the gene matches: 12. The CDR3 sequence is 19 residues long. Germline V gene data show CDR1 as SNHLY and CDR2 as FYNNEI. The CDR3 is CASSETLMTSGGRYNEQFF. The DNA of the CDR3 is TGTGCCAGCAGTGAAACCCTCATGACTAGCGGGGGCAGGTACAATGAGCAGTTCTTC.

The genes are TRBV28 and TRBJ1-5, with 9 bases matching TRBD1. CDR1 is MDHEN and CDR2 is SYDVKM in the germline V gene. This CDR3 is 20 amino acids long. The trim removed 3 bases at V and 0 bases at J, leaving 15 bases unmatched. CDR3: CASSLPWTGVGVYSNQPQHF. The CDR3, as DNA: TGTGCCAGCAGTTTGCCGTGGACAGGGGTAGGCGTTTATAGCAATCAGCCCCAGCATTTT.

Within the sample, this clone is medium-sized. V usage is TRBV5-6 and J usage is TRBJ2-7, with D unclear. Germline V gene lookup returns CDR1 SGHDT and CDR2 YYEEEE. V was trimmed by 4 bases and J by 3 bases, leaving 8 bases between them. The CDR3 length is 12 residues. The DNA of the CDR3 is TGTGCCAGCAGCACCCTTAGCTACGAGCAGTACTTC. It specifies CASSTLSYEQYF.